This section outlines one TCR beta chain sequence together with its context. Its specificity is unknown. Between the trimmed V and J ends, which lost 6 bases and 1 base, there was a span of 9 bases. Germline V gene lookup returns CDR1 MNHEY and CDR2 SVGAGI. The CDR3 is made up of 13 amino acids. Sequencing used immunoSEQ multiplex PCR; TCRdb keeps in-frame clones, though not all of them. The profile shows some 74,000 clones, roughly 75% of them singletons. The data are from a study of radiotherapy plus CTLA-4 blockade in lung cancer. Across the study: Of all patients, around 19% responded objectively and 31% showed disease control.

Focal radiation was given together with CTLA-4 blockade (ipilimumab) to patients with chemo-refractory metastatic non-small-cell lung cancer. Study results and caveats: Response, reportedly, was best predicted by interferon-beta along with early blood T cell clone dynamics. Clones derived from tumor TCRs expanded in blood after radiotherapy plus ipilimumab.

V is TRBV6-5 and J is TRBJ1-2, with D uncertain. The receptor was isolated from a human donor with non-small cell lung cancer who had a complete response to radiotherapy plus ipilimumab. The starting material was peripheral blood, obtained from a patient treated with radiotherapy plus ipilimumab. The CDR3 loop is CASRQGNNYGYTF. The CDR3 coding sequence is TGTGCCAGCAGACAAGGAAATAACTATGGCTACACCTTC.